This T cell receptor beta chain was captured by sequencing in a study of blood T cell repertoires in COVID-19. The CDR3 is 15 amino acids. Original data processing: Scientists estimated how many nucleated cells there were by amplifying reference gene primers. The protocol was immunoSEQ multiplex PCR, while the TCRdb copy is restricted to in-frame clones and leaves out a portion. The V and J calls and clone size were taken over from that table, and D and trimming were inferred from the DNA. The data show about 70,000 clones, 75% to 90% seen once. Sequencing was performed on peripheral blood. The TCR originated in a human donor in a cohort sampled during active COVID-19. The chain uses TRBV12-2 and TRBJ2-7; the D segment call TRBD2 is taken from the table without a DNA check. TRBV12-2 is termed a pseudogene. DNA of the CDR3: TGTGCAAGTCGCTTAGGCTGTCCGAGCCCCTACGAGCAGTACTTC. Encoded protein: CASRLGCPSPYEQYF.